These 24 T cell receptor beta chains were sequenced from one sample in a study of beta chain features in type 1 diabetes. Study-wide findings and caveats: All four CD4+ subsets of Type 1 diabetes patients contained TCRB CDR3s that were moderately but significantly shorter.

All of the isolated RNA was reverse transcribed, so expressed TCRB transcripts were sequenced. Some clones are missing from TCRdb's copy, which holds only in-frame ones; the method was immunoSEQ multiplex PCR. The repertoire holds 200,000 to 250,000 clones, with approximately 14% as singletons. Their antigens are not known. The sequencing input was naive CD4+ T cells from blood. The receptors derive from a man between 25 and 39 years old with type 1 diabetes.

Only one count was recorded for this clone. The chain joins TRBV6-1 to TRBJ2-5; a weak D match, TRBD1 (5 bases). Per the germline V gene, CDR1 is MNHNS and CDR2 is SASEGT. This CDR3 has 15 amino acids. Deletions cut 0 bases from V and 2 bases from J, with 10 bases between. In DNA, the CDR3 is TGTGCCAGCAGTGAAGCGTTGGGGCGGCAAGAGACCCAGTACTTC. This sequence encodes CASSEALGRQETQYF.

This clone was counted only a few times. The chain is built from TRBV28 and TRBJ2-4; D perhaps matches TRBD2 (5 bases). The germline V gene has CDR1 MDHEN and CDR2 SYDVKM. The CDR3 has 14 residues. V dropped 3 bases and J dropped 9 bases, with 15 bases sitting between them. The CDR3 DNA follows: TGTGCCAGCAGTTTCTCACTACGGGATATCATTCAGTACTTC. It yields the protein CASSFSLRDIIQYF.

This clone has just a few counts. The chain uses TRBV15 and TRBJ2-7; perhaps TRBD1 as D (5 bases). Germline V gene data show CDR1 as LNHNV and CDR2 as YYDKDF (reference sequence). This CDR3 contains 15 residues. Trimming shortened V by 0 bases and J by 3 bases, and 12 bases separated the two germline ends. The CDR3 sequence: CATSRDPATDYEQYF. In DNA, the CDR3 is TGTGCCACCAGCAGAGACCCAGCGACAGACTACGAGCAGTACTTC. Full variable domain (outside the CDR3, taken from reference TRBV15 and TRBJ2-7): DAMVIQNPRYQVTQFGKPVTLSCSQTLNHNVMYWYQQKSSQAPKLLFHYYDKDFNNEADTPDNFQSRRPNTSFCFLDIRSPGLGDTAMYLCATSRDPATDYEQYFGPGTRLTVT.

The V call is TRBV5-1, the J call TRBJ2-5; TRBD2 matches 7 bases. Trimming cost V 1 base and J 2 bases; bases outside gene matches: 8. This CDR3 contains 16 residues. Germline V CDR1 and CDR2: SGHRS, YFSETQ. The CDR3 nucleotides are TGCGCCAGCAGCTTGACCCCACTAGCGCCACAAGAGACCCAGTACTTC. Protein sequence: CASSLTPLAPQETQYF.

The chain couples TRBV7-9 to TRBJ2-3, with 10 nucleotides matching TRBD1. The CDR3 spans 13 residues. Trimming took 4 bases from V and 5 from J; bases not matched to a gene: 0. Germline-derived CDR1 and CDR2 are SEHNR and FQNEAQ (reference sequence). The CDR3 region has the DNA TGTGCCAGCAGCTGGGACAGGGGAGATACGCAGTATTTT. Protein sequence: CASSWDRGDTQYF.

The chain links TRBV5-1 to TRBJ2-3; a weak D match, TRBD2 (6 bases). The V end lost 2 bases, the J end lost 5 bases, and 15 bases lay between the germline ends. The CDR3 length is 15 residues. Germline CDR1 SGHRS, CDR2 YFSETQ. CDR3 nucleotide sequence: TGCGCCAGCAGCTTTGGGGACTCATGGGGAGATACGCAGTATTTT. Its protein is CASSFGDSWGDTQYF.

The chain uses TRBV6-1 and TRBJ1-1; 7 nucleotides line up with TRBD1. In germline, CDR1 is MNHNS, CDR2 SASEGT. There are 14 residues in the CDR3. Trimming cost V 2 bases and J 10 bases; bases outside gene matches: 10. This chain's CDR3 is CASSENHTQGRAFF. CDR3 nucleotides: TGTGCCAGCAGTGAAAATCACACACAGGGGAGAGCTTTCTTT.

Regarding this clone: This sample includes further DNA sequences coding for the same CDR3. The chain's CDR3 is CASSLQGYEQYF. DNA of the CDR3: TGTGCCAGCAGTTTACAGGGCTACGAGCAGTACTTC. This chain joins TRBV25-1 and TRBJ2-7, with D tentatively TRBD1 (6 bases). The CDR3 spans 12 residues. Trimming cost V 5 bases and J 3 bases, with 8 bases left between them. Germline loops: CDR1 MGHDK, CDR2 SYGVNS.

This clone was detected only a few times. The CDR3 region is CASSVPGQGQDEQFF. As DNA, the CDR3 is TGTGCCAGCAGTGTCCCGGGACAGGGGCAAGATGAGCAGTTCTTC. J is TRBJ2-1 and V is TRBV25-1; 10 bases align to TRBD1. The V segment lost 4 bases and the J segment 8 bases; nucleotides outside the gene matches: 8. The CDR3 is 15 residues long. Germline V gene data show CDR1 as MGHDK and CDR2 as SYGVNS.

V is TRBV4-2 and J is TRBJ1-2; D possibly corresponds to TRBD1 (6 bases). V was trimmed by 1 base and J by 3 bases, leaving 12 bases between them. Germline lookup yields CDR1 LGHNA and CDR2 YNFKEQ. The CDR3 consists of 15 residues. CDR3 nucleotide sequence: TGTGCCAGCAGCCAAGTGGTCAGGGGAGACTATGGCTACACCTTC. It yields the protein CASSQVVRGDYGYTF.

This clone has ten or more counts. The chain has TRBV29-1 and TRBJ2-5, with 8 bases lining up with TRBD1. The V gene end was trimmed by 7 bases and the J gene end by 4 bases; junction bases not matched to a gene: 2. The CDR3 totals 11 residues. Per the germline V gene, CDR1 is SQVTM and CDR2 is ANQGSEA. The CDR3 loop is CSADRGETQYF. The CDR3 DNA is TGCAGCGCCGACAGGGGAGAGACCCAGTACTTC.

This clone was detected a few times. The chain recombines TRBV19 with TRBJ2-7; D might be TRBD2 (6 bases). CDR3 length: 14 amino acids. Looked up from germline, CDR1 is LNHDA and CDR2 is SQIVND (reference sequence). Deletions cut 2 bases from V and 2 bases from J, with 10 bases between. The CDR3 DNA reads as TGTGCCAGTAGTATACCGGGACTGACCTACGAGCAGTACTTC. It yields the protein CASSIPGLTYEQYF.

This chain links TRBV7-9 with TRBJ1-4; D gene uncertain. Trimming pared 5 bases from V and 5 bases from J, leaving 3 bases between. This CDR3 is built from 11 residues. CDR1 and CDR2 from the germline V gene are SEHNR and FQNEAQ (reference sequence). CDR3 loop: CASSPNEKLFF. In DNA, the CDR3 is TGTGCCAGCAGCCCAAATGAAAAACTGTTTTTT.

This rearrangement joins TRBV4-1 to TRBJ1-5; TRBD1 matches 9 bases. With V trimmed by 0 bases and J by 4 bases, 4 bases remained unmatched. The CDR3 length is 16 residues. From germline, CDR1 is MGHRA and CDR2 YSYEKL. The CDR3 bases are TGCGCCAGCAGCCAAGATTCAGGGACAGGGAATCAGCCCCAGCATTTT. Protein: CASSQDSGTGNQPQHF.

CDR3 region: CAWSGGQGYSGSPYEQYF. The CDR3 nucleotides are TGTGCCTGGAGTGGAGGACAGGGGTATAGCGGGAGCCCCTACGAGCAGTACTTC. This chain links TRBV30 with TRBJ2-7; D possibly uses TRBD1 or TRBD2 (9 bases each). CDR3 length equals 18 residues. CDR1 is GTSNPN, CDR2 SVGIG, per germline (reference sequence). V was clipped by 1 base and J by 2 bases, with 24 bases between them.

The CDR3 here is CAWMAASPDTQYF. The CDR3 DNA reads TGTGCCTGGATGGCAGCGTCCCCAGATACGCAGTATTTT. The chain carries TRBV30 and TRBJ2-3; D not certain. Germline V gives CDR1 GTSNPN, CDR2 SVGIG (reference sequence). The V end was cut by 4 bases, the J end by 4 bases, with 12 bases between. This CDR3 has 13 amino acids.

The rearrangement joins TRBV6-1 to TRBJ2-7, with 12 positions matching TRBD2. With 4 bases clipped from V and 0 bases from J, the junction kept 4 bases outside the gene matches. Germline CDR1 MNHNS, CDR2 SASEGT. The CDR3 contains 16 residues. The CDR3 protein is CASSVLLAGGSYEQYF. In DNA, the CDR3 is TGTGCCAGCAGTGTTTTACTAGCGGGAGGCTCCTACGAGCAGTACTTC.

The table lists this clone with a few counts. The J gene is TRBJ1-6, the V gene TRBV5-1; D unresolved. Trimming left V 4 bases short and J 7 bases short, with 12 bases between. This CDR3 region has 14 residues. CDR1 is SGHRS and CDR2 is YFSETQ in the germline V gene. This chain's CDR3 is CASSPDGRNSPLHF. Here the CDR3 DNA reads TGCGCCAGCAGCCCCGACGGGAGGAATTCACCCCTCCACTTT.

This clone was picked up a small number of times. The chain couples TRBV29-1 to TRBJ2-1, with a possible D match to TRBD1 (5 bases). Trimming shortened V by 6 bases and J by 4 bases, and 22 bases separated the two germline ends. The germline gives CDR1 SQVTM, CDR2 ANQGSEA. The CDR3 sequence is 16 residues long. The CDR3 coding sequence is TGCAGCGTCTCTCTCGGAGCCCTCGCAGGGTACAATGAGCAGTTCTTC. It yields the protein CSVSLGALAGYNEQFF.

This chain joins TRBV5-1 and TRBJ2-7, with 7 bases fitting TRBD2. Germline V lookup: CDR1 SGHRS, CDR2 YFSETQ. The CDR3 has 13 amino acids. After removal of 7 bases from V and 2 bases from J, the junction contained 6 bases not matched to a gene. CDR3 residues: CASRGGRAYEQYF. The CDR3 DNA is TGCGCCAGCCGCGGAGGGAGGGCCTACGAGCAGTACTTC. Complete variable domain (other parts from reference TRBV5-1 and TRBJ2-7): KAGVTQTPRYLIKTRGQQVTLSCSPISGHRSVSWYQQTPGQGLQFLFEYFSETQRNKGNFPGRFSGRQFSNSRSEMNVSTLELGDSALYLCASRGGRAYEQYFGPGTRLTVT.

This clone was seen only a few times. This sequence joins TRBV5-1 and TRBJ2-1, with 11 bases fitting TRBD2. The CDR3 is 16 amino acids. In germline, CDR1 is SGHRS, CDR2 YFSETQ. The trim removed 1 base at V and 2 bases at J, leaving 2 bases unmatched. CDR3 DNA sequence: TGCGCCAGCAGCTTGCTTAGCGGGGGGGCCTACAATGAGCAGTTCTTC. This codes for CASSLLSGGAYNEQFF.

The J gene is TRBJ1-2, the V gene TRBV6-1; D perhaps matches TRBD1 (5 bases). The CDR3 loop spans 14 amino acids. V was shortened by 6 bases and J by 1 base, with 12 bases between the two germline ends. Germline V gene lookup returns CDR1 MNHNS and CDR2 SASEGT. The CDR3 sequence is CASRWGTLNYGYTF. CDR3 DNA sequence: TGTGCCAGCAGGTGGGGGACTCTTAACTATGGCTACACCTTC.

The chain recombines TRBV14 with TRBJ1-2; no reliable D call. V gave up 5 bases and J gave up 2 bases, with 12 bases separating them. The CDR3 is made up of 14 amino acids. Germline loops: CDR1 SGHDN, CDR2 FVKESK. CDR3 amino acids: CASSISTPNYGYTF. Written as DNA, the CDR3 is TGTGCCAGCAGCATTTCGACACCGAACTATGGCTACACCTTC.

The genes are TRBV7-9 and TRBJ1-2; TRBD1 aligns across 11 bases. The CDR3 is made up of 17 amino acids. With V trimmed by 5 bases and J by 5 bases, 13 bases remained unmatched. CDR1 is SEHNR, CDR2 FQNEAQ, per germline (reference sequence). As DNA, the CDR3 is TGTGCCAGCAGCCAGAAGGCCGGGACAGGGGGTTTTTATGGCTACACCTTC. Amino acid sequence: CASSQKAGTGGFYGYTF.